The subject of this entry is one T cell receptor (beta chain). This entry belongs to a study of control samples from healthy donors and cancer patients. The germline V gene has CDR1 MNHEY and CDR2 SVGAGI. The CDR3 spans 14 residues. Between the trimmed V and J ends, which lost 7 bases and 2 bases, there was a span of 15 bases. Sequencing was performed with immunoSEQ multiplex PCR; in TCRdb, only in-frame clones are kept and a portion is missing. This sample has 84,000 or so clones; 91% occur once, and the top ten carry 17%. Sequenced input: blood. This chain connects TRBV6-5 to TRBJ2-7; D is tentatively TRBD1 or TRBD2 (5 bases each). The clonotype comes from a man over 45 in good health. The DNA of the CDR3 is TGTGCCAGCAACCCGGGACCATTCCCCTACGAGCAGTACTTC. Translating gives CASNPGPFPYEQYF.